This passage covers 13 T cell receptor beta chains from one sample sequenced in a study of patients and donors after allogeneic stem cell transplantation. TCRdb reprocessed the RT-PCR reads via MiXCR and lists one record per CDR3 protein. Among some 880,000 distinct CDR3 sequences listed, more than 15% were seen once. Specimen: blood, either unsorted or a sorted T cell fraction (not recorded which). The receptors derive from a human donor who was either an allogeneic HSCT recipient or a stem cell or donor lymphocyte infusion donor (not recorded which). It is not recorded whose cells these are; they may come from a transplant donor.

The chain uses TRBV5-1 and TRBJ2-3; TRBD2 aligns across 11 bases. V trimming: 4 bases; J trimming: 6 bases; junction bases outside the gene matches: 10. The CDR3 length is 16 residues. CDR1 and CDR2 (germline): SGHRS, YFSETQ. CDR3 in DNA: TGCGCCAGCAGCCCCATAGCGGGAGGGCCATTGGATACGCAGTATTTT. Translation: CASSPIAGGPLDTQYF.

This clonotype was detected only a few times. The chain links TRBV15 to TRBJ2-7, with 7 bases fitting TRBD1. The germline V gene has CDR1 LNHNV and CDR2 YYDKDF (reference sequence). This CDR3 is built from 15 residues. After removal of 4 bases from V and 6 bases from J, the junction contained 12 bases not matched to a gene. CDR3: CATSKQTGSFSEQYF. CDR3 nucleotides: TGTGCCACCAGCAAACAGACAGGGAGCTTTAGCGAGCAGTACTTC.

The V call is TRBV6-1, the J call TRBJ2-7, with 10 bases identical to TRBD1. CDR1 and CDR2 (germline): MNHNS, SASEGT. V trimming: 6 bases; J trimming: 0 bases; junction bases outside the gene matches: 8. This CDR3 region has 16 residues. CDR3 in DNA: TGTGCCAGCAGCATGGGGACAGGGGAGAGCTCCTACGAGCAGTACTTC. This codes for CASSMGTGESSYEQYF.

V gene TRBV2 combines with J gene TRBJ1-5; 7 bases line up with TRBD1. From germline, CDR1 is SNHLY and CDR2 FYNNEI. Losses at the gene ends were 5 bases for V and 3 bases for J; bases not matched to a gene: 7. This CDR3 is built from 15 residues. CDR3 DNA: TGTGCCAGCAGTTCCCGGGACAGTTACAATCAGCCCCAGCATTTT. Protein: CASSSRDSYNQPQHF. The whole variable domain, remainder taken from reference TRBV2 and TRBJ1-5, is EPEVTQTPSHQVTQMGQEVILRCVPISNHLYFYWYRQILGQKVEFLVSFYNNEISEKSEIFDDQFSVERPDGSNFTLKIRSTKLEDSAMYFCASSSRDSYNQPQHFGDGTRLSIL.

This clonotype has only a few counts. The rearrangement uses TRBV11-2 and TRBJ1-3; 7 bases align to TRBD1. Germline CDR1 is SGHAT and CDR2 is FQNNGV. V was pared by 2 bases and J by 0 bases, with 13 bases of the junction left unmatched. The CDR3 sequence is 19 residues long. The CDR3 DNA reads as TGTGCCAGCAGCTTACGGGCAGATAAGGGACAGCACTCTGGAAACACCATATATTTT. Amino acids: CASSLRADKGQHSGNTIYF. Supplemented by reference TRBV11-2 and TRBJ1-3, the full variable domain reads EAGVAQSPRYKIIEKRQSVAFWCNPISGHATLYWYQQILGQGPKLLIQFQNNGVVDDSQLPKDRFSAERLKGVDSTLKIQPAKLEDSAVYLCASSLRADKGQHSGNTIYFGEGSWLTVV.

V usage is TRBV30 and J usage is TRBJ2-2; D might be TRBD1 or TRBD2, each matching 5 bases. Germline CDR1 is GTSNPN and CDR2 is SVGIG (reference sequence). V was shortened by 5 bases and J by 2 bases, with 12 bases between the two germline ends. This CDR3 comprises 14 residues. CDR3 residues: CAWVWDDNTGELFF. The DNA of the CDR3 is TGTGCCTGGGTCTGGGACGATAACACCGGGGAGCTGTTTTTT.

This clonotype was observed once. The rearrangement links TRBV27 to TRBJ2-1; 7 bases line up with TRBD1. The CDR3 contains 14 residues. Germline CDR1 is MNHEY and CDR2 is SMNVEV (reference sequence). J gave up 2 bases and V 5 bases, and 3 bases lay outside the gene matches. The CDR3 bases are TGTGCCAGCAGTGTTAGGGGGCCCTACAATGAGCAGTTCTTC. The encoded protein is CASSVRGPYNEQFF.

This sequence joins TRBV24-1 and TRBJ2-2; perhaps TRBD2 as D (6 bases). This CDR3 contains 16 residues. The V and J ends lost 4 bases and 1 base respectively, with 12 bases between them. Germline V gene data show CDR1 as KGHDR and CDR2 as SFDVKD. DNA of the CDR3: TGTGCCACCAGTGAATGGGACTTCAGGAACACCGGGGAGCTGTTTTTT. Protein product: CATSEWDFRNTGELFF.

The rearrangement joins TRBV12-3 or TRBV12-4 to TRBJ1-2, with 11 bases identical to TRBD1. The CDR3 runs 16 residues. V was pared by 5 bases and J by 2 bases, with 7 bases of the junction left unmatched. The CDR3 sequence is CASSPGQGVVNYGYTF. DNA for the CDR3: TGTGCCAGCAGTCCGGGACAGGGGGTAGTGAACTATGGCTACACCTTC.

This clonotype has just a few counts. V and J are TRBV6-2 or TRBV6-3 and TRBJ2-1; D is possibly TRBD1 (5 bases). Trimming left V 6 bases short and J 5 bases short, with 14 bases between. The CDR3 runs to 14 residues. The germline gives CDR1 MNHEY, CDR2 SVGEGT. The CDR3 spells CASRWTLDHNEQFF. The DNA of the CDR3 is TGTGCCAGCAGGTGGACACTGGACCACAATGAGCAGTTCTTC.

V is TRBV4-1 and J is TRBJ1-4; no firm D call. The CDR3 covers 15 residues. V lost 1 base and J lost 11, with 17 bases in between. Germline V lookup: CDR1 MGHRA, CDR2 YSYEKL. This CDR3 reads CASSQVSTGGVKLFF. CDR3 nucleotides: TGCGCCAGCAGCCAAGTTTCTACCGGCGGGGTGAAACTGTTTTTT.

This clonotype was detected a few times. The V call is TRBV20-1, the J call TRBJ2-5, with 7 bases identical to TRBD2. Germline loops: CDR1 DFQATT, CDR2 SNEGSKA (reference sequence). The junction had 10 bases not matched to a gene; V was cut back by 4 bases and J by 2 bases. This CDR3 is 15 amino acids long. This CDR3 reads CSATLGRGYQETQYF. The CDR3 DNA reads TGCAGTGCTACCCTCGGGCGGGGGTATCAAGAGACCCAGTACTTC.

The CDR3 loop is CASSSDPRMEQFF. The CDR3 DNA sequence: TGCGCCAGCAGCTCGGACCCTCGGATGGAGCAGTTCTTC. The chain carries TRBV5-1 and TRBJ2-1; D is unclear. Germline CDR1 SGHRS, CDR2 YFSETQ. There are 13 residues in the CDR3. V dropped 3 bases and J dropped 10 bases, with 14 bases sitting between them. Filled out from reference TRBV5-1 and TRBJ2-1, the complete variable domain reads KAGVTQTPRYLIKTRGQQVTLSCSPISGHRSVSWYQQTPGQGLQFLFEYFSETQRNKGNFPGRFSGRQFSNSRSEMNVSTLELGDSALYLCASSSDPRMEQFFGPGTRLTVL.